Presented here are 29 T cell receptor beta chains from one specimen sequenced in a study of preoperative IRX-2 immunotherapy in early breast cancer. Noted treatment: preoperative locoregional IRX-2 cytokine immunotherapy. Libraries were prepared by immunoSEQ multiplex PCR; TCRdb keeps only in-frame clonotypes and omits some of them. This sample has about 98,000 clones, with roughly 89% found just once. The specimen was tumor tissue, collected after IRX-2 immunotherapy. Source of these receptors: a human donor with breast cancer.

J is TRBJ2-5 and V is TRBV30; D remains unclear. V was trimmed by 3 bases and J by 4 bases, leaving 15 bases between them. Germline CDR1 and CDR2: GTSNPN and SVGIG (reference sequence). The CDR3 is 14 amino acids. CDR3 bases: TGTGCCTGGAGCCTTTCCCAAGTTAGAGAGACCCAGTACTTC. Translation: CAWSLSQVRETQYF.

The chain has TRBV5-1 and TRBJ2-3; 7 bases agree with TRBD2. After removal of 4 bases from V and 3 bases from J, the junction contained 14 bases not matched to a gene. The CDR3 contains 17 residues. The germline CDR1 and CDR2 sequences are SGHRS and YFSETQ. CDR3 amino acids: CASSVGYTSVDTDTQYF. Here the CDR3 DNA reads TGCGCCAGCAGCGTAGGATATACTAGCGTCGATACAGATACGCAGTATTTT.

The gene calls are TRBV6-7 and TRBJ1-2, with D perhaps matching TRBD1 (5 bases). TRBV6-7 is given ORF status, its function remaining uncertain. V lost 5 bases, J lost 4 bases, and 5 bases lay in between. This CDR3 comprises 11 residues. The DNA for the CDR3 is TGTGCCAGCAGTCAGGGCTATGGCTACACCTTC. It codes for CASSQGYGYTF.

The rearrangement links TRBV11-3 to TRBJ2-2; D is unresolved. Germline V gives CDR1 SGHNT, CDR2 YENEEA. V lost 6 bases and J 6 bases, leaving 14 bases between the germline ends. This CDR3 has 14 residues. The CDR3 nucleotides read TGTGCCAGCAGGCGAGATCGATCGGCCGGGGAGCTGTTTTTT. Residues: CASRRDRSAGELFF.

The chain links TRBV10-1 to TRBJ1-4; D is uncertain. V lost 5 bases and J lost 8, with 6 bases in between. The germline CDR1 and CDR2 sequences are WNHNN and SYGVQD (reference sequence). The CDR3 sequence is 11 residues long. The CDR3 DNA follows: TGCGCCAGCAGTCCGGAAGAAAAACTGTTTTTT. Residues: CASSPEEKLFF.

The chain's CDR3 is CASSPGPADTQYF. CDR3 coding DNA: TGTGCCAGCTCACCAGGACCCGCAGATACGCAGTATTTT. The chain has TRBV18 and TRBJ2-3; D is unclear. V was trimmed by 2 bases and J by 4 bases, leaving 7 bases between them. The CDR3 totals 13 residues. The germline gives CDR1 KGHSH, CDR2 LQKENI.

This clone was seen a handful of times. This chain links TRBV6-8 with TRBJ1-5; D unclear. Germline lookup yields CDR1 MNHGY and CDR2 SAAAGT. V was shortened by 6 bases and J by 7 bases, with 22 bases between the two germline ends. CDR3 size: 16 residues. In nucleotides, the CDR3 is TGTGCCAGCAGGCCCTCGGCTGCAGGCCTTGGGCAGCCCCAGCATTTT. Translating it yields CASRPSAAGLGQPQHF.

This sequence joins TRBV14 and TRBJ1-2; D gene uncertain. Germline V gene sequence: CDR1 SGHDN, CDR2 FVKESK. The V gene lost 3 bases and the J gene lost 1 base, with 6 bases spanning the gap. CDR3 length: 13 amino acids. The CDR3 region is CASSHYVNYGYTF. The CDR3 coding sequence is TGTGCCAGCAGCCATTACGTTAACTATGGCTACACCTTC.

The chain is built from TRBV29-1 and TRBJ2-7; no clear D gene. The CDR3 runs to 13 residues. With 3 bases removed from V and 3 bases from J, the gap between germline ends came to 12 bases. Germline V gene sequence: CDR1 SQVTM, CDR2 ANQGSEA. CDR3 coding DNA: TGCAGCGTTGAGGGCGGCAAATACTACGAGCAGTACTTC. Translating gives CSVEGGKYYEQYF.

This clone was recorded once. V and J are TRBV5-1 and TRBJ2-2; 9 positions agree with TRBD2. Germline loops: CDR1 SGHRS, CDR2 YFSETQ. With V trimmed by 4 bases and J by 4 bases, 20 bases remained unmatched. The CDR3 length is 20 residues. For the CDR3, the DNA is TGCGCCAGCAGCGACAATCCGGGACAGAGGGTACTAGCGGGCACCGGGGAGCTGTTTTTT. Residues: CASSDNPGQRVLAGTGELFF. The variable domain in full, with the rest retrieved from reference TRBV5-1 and TRBJ2-2, is KAGVTQTPRYLIKTRGQQVTLSCSPISGHRSVSWYQQTPGQGLQFLFEYFSETQRNKGNFPGRFSGRQFSNSRSEMNVSTLELGDSALYLCASSDNPGQRVLAGTGELFFGEGSRLTVL.

The chain uses TRBV28 and TRBJ2-5, with 10 bases aligning to TRBD2. J gave up 4 bases and V 8 bases, and 7 bases lay outside the gene matches. CDR1 is MDHEN, CDR2 SYDVKM, per germline. The CDR3 loop spans 14 amino acids. CDR3 protein: CASGIAGGGETQYF. The CDR3 region has the DNA TGTGCCAGCGGAATAGCGGGAGGAGGAGAGACCCAGTACTTC.

The chain carries TRBV19 and TRBJ2-3; D unresolved. The CDR3 extends over 15 amino acids. Germline V CDR1 and CDR2: LNHDA, SQIVND (reference sequence). V dropped 5 bases and J dropped 2 bases, with 14 bases sitting between them. The CDR3 region has the DNA TGTGCCAGTAGTCCAACGGGCGGAATCACAGATACGCAGTATTTT. The encoded protein is CASSPTGGITDTQYF.

The chain has TRBV5-1 and TRBJ2-5; the D gene is possibly TRBD2 (5 bases). Germline V lookup: CDR1 SGHRS, CDR2 YFSETQ. The ends were cut back, 0 bases at V and 1 base at J, with 7 bases in the middle. CDR3 length: 14 amino acids. In DNA form, the CDR3 reads TGCGCCAGCAGCTTGGCGACTACCCAAGAGACCCAGTACTTC. Its translation is CASSLATTQETQYF. The whole variable domain, remainder taken from reference TRBV5-1 and TRBJ2-5, is KAGVTQTPRYLIKTRGQQVTLSCSPISGHRSVSWYQQTPGQGLQFLFEYFSETQRNKGNFPGRFSGRQFSNSRSEMNVSTLELGDSALYLCASSLATTQETQYFGPGTRLLVL.

V and J are TRBV11-3 and TRBJ1-5; no definite D call. The CDR3 contains 15 residues. V lost 8 bases to trimming and J lost 0 bases, with 14 bases between them. Germline values: CDR1 SGHNT, CDR2 YENEEA. The CDR3 DNA reads as TGTGCCAGCTCAACCGGAGAAGATAGCAATCAGCCCCAGCATTTT. As protein: CASSTGEDSNQPQHF. The full variable domain, rest sourced from reference TRBV11-3 and TRBJ1-5, is EAGVVQSPRYKIIEKKQPVAFWCNPISGHNTLYWYLQNLGQGPELLIRYENEEAVDDSQLPKDRFSAERLKGVDSTLKIQPAELGDSAVYLCASSTGEDSNQPQHFGDGTRLSIL.

J is TRBJ1-4 and V is TRBV7-1; D is ambiguous. Being an ORF, TRBV7-1 has a function that is uncertain. The CDR3 totals 16 residues. Trimming pared 4 bases from V and 4 bases from J, leaving 16 bases between. CDR3 in DNA: TGTGCCAGCAGCTATACTACTGGGCGGTTTAATGAAAAACTGTTTTTT. Protein product: CASSYTTGRFNEKLFF.

This clone is a singleton in its sample. J is TRBJ2-4 and V is TRBV6-8; D unclear. Germline V CDR1 and CDR2: MNHGY, SAAAGT. The V and J ends lost 0 bases and 1 base respectively, with 13 bases between them. There are 17 residues in the CDR3. The CDR3 loop reads CASSYSSAPGAKNIQYF. As DNA, the CDR3 is TGTGCCAGCAGTTACTCCTCCGCTCCTGGGGCCAAAAACATTCAGTACTTC.

In nucleotides, the CDR3 is TGTGCCTGGAGTCCCGGGACCAAAAACAATCAGCCCCAGCATTTT. Protein: CAWSPGTKNNQPQHF. The chain couples TRBV30 to TRBJ1-5; possible D gene TRBD1, 5 bases. Trimming cost V 2 bases and J 3 bases, with 14 bases left between them. Germline assignment: CDR1 GTSNPN and CDR2 SVGIG (reference sequence). This CDR3 contains 15 residues.

The chain carries TRBV5-1 and TRBJ2-7; tentative D call: TRBD1 (5 bases). The CDR3 length is 15 residues. Deletions cut 4 bases from V and 3 bases from J, with 17 bases between. Germline CDR1 is SGHRS and CDR2 is YFSETQ. In DNA, the CDR3 is TGCGCCAGCAGCCTGGGTCGGAGACAGATCTACGAGCAGTACTTC. Translated: CASSLGRRQIYEQYF.

V is TRBV30 and J is TRBJ2-1; perhaps D is TRBD1 or TRBD2 (6 bases each). Trimming took off 4 bases at V and 6 bases at J, with 10 bases between the two ends. Germline values: CDR1 GTSNPN, CDR2 SVGIG (reference sequence). This CDR3 comprises 12 residues. The CDR3 loop reads CAWTGGGNEQFF. For the CDR3, the DNA is TGTGCCTGGACCGGAGGGGGCAATGAGCAGTTCTTC.

The CDR3 DNA sequence: TGTGCCAGCAGCCTGGGGGGGAGGCAGCCCCAGCATTTT. Protein: CASSLGGRQPQHF. The chain links TRBV7-8 to TRBJ1-5; a weak D match, TRBD1 (5 bases). The CDR3 runs to 13 residues. Trimming stripped 5 bases from V and 7 bases from J, with 12 bases between. Looked up from germline, CDR1 is SGHVS and CDR2 is FQNEAQ.

The J gene is TRBJ2-1, the V gene TRBV7-8, with 7 bases that match TRBD2. The V segment lost 0 bases and the J segment 4 bases; nucleotides outside the gene matches: 6. The germline CDR1 and CDR2 sequences are SGHVS and FQNEAQ. The CDR3 consists of 16 residues. CDR3 in amino acids: CASSLAWGEGYNEQFF. The CDR3 nucleotides are TGTGCCAGCAGCTTAGCGTGGGGGGAGGGGTACAATGAGCAGTTCTTC.

This chain connects TRBV11-3 to TRBJ2-1, with D perhaps given as TRBD1 or TRBD2 (7 bases each). The V end lost 1 base, the J end lost 4 bases, and 11 bases lay between the germline ends. CDR3 size: 15 residues. Per germline, CDR1 SGHNT and CDR2 YENEEA. In DNA form, the CDR3 reads TGTGCCAGCAGCTTAGGACAGGGACTATACAATGAGCAGTTCTTC. Translation gives CASSLGQGLYNEQFF.

The chain has TRBV19 and TRBJ1-2, with 8 nucleotides matching TRBD1. This CDR3 contains 13 residues. Trimming cost V 8 bases and J 8 bases; bases outside gene matches: 10. CDR1 is LNHDA and CDR2 is SQIVND in the germline V gene (reference sequence). Written as DNA, the CDR3 is TGTGCCAGTGGACTGACAGGGGCATCGGGCTACACCTTC. This translates into CASGLTGASGYTF.

V is TRBV6-8 and J is TRBJ2-2; the D gene is possibly TRBD2 (7 bases). This CDR3 has 16 residues. Deletions cut 10 bases from V and 4 bases from J, with 22 bases between. Looked up from germline, CDR1 is MNHGY and CDR2 is SAAAGT. The chain's CDR3 is CAISDPRGGPTGELFF. The CDR3 nucleotides are TGTGCCATCAGCGACCCGAGGGGGGGGCCCACCGGGGAGCTGTTTTTT.

The V gene is TRBV5-1, the J gene TRBJ2-1, with 11 bases matching TRBD1. The CDR3 contains 14 residues. Looked up from germline, CDR1 is SGHRS and CDR2 is YFSETQ. V lost 4 bases to trimming and J lost 6 bases; unmatched junction nucleotides: 3. The CDR3 DNA reads TGCGCCAGCAGCCCGGGACAGGGGGGCAATGAGCAGTTCTTC. It encodes CASSPGQGGNEQFF.

This chain connects TRBV22-1 to TRBJ2-1. TRBV22-1 is a listed pseudogene. The CDR3 is 15 residues long. The CDR3 bases are TGTGCCAGCAGTTTGAGGAATCGTTGGGGCAATGAGCAGTTCTTC. Protein product: CASSLRNRWGNEQFF.

The chain joins TRBV19 to TRBJ2-5; D gene uncertain. The CDR3 extends over 14 amino acids. The germline V gene encodes CDR1 LNHDA and CDR2 SQIVND (reference sequence). Trimming shortened V by 3 bases and J by 5 bases, and 13 bases separated the two germline ends. The chain's CDR3 is CASSIVPGAETQYF. CDR3 DNA: TGTGCCAGTAGTATTGTTCCGGGCGCGGAGACCCAGTACTTC.

J is TRBJ1-4 and V is TRBV6-8; 7 bases line up with TRBD1. Trimming removed 10 bases from V and 0 bases from J; junction bases left unmatched: 11. This CDR3 is 16 amino acids long. Germline V gene lookup returns CDR1 MNHGY and CDR2 SAAAGT. The CDR3 region has the DNA TGTGCCACTGGGACAGCTATAAATGCAACTAATGAAAAACTGTTTTTT. This translates into CATGTAINATNEKLFF.

The chain is built from TRBV19 and TRBJ1-4, with D possibly matching TRBD1 (5 bases). The V end was cut by 5 bases, the J end by 7 bases, with 11 bases between. Germline CDR1 and CDR2: LNHDA and SQIVND (reference sequence). This CDR3 comprises 13 residues. CDR3 coding DNA: TGTGCCAGTAGTGGCGGGGGAGGTGAAAAACTGTTTTTT. Translated: CASSGGGGEKLFF. Full variable domain (missing parts from reference TRBV19 and TRBJ1-4): DGGITQSPKYLFRKEGQNVTLSCEQNLNHDAMYWYRQDPGQGLRLIYYSQIVNDFQKGDIAEGYSVSREKKESFPLTVTSAQKNPTAFYLCASSGGGGEKLFFGSGTQLSVL.